The clone carrying this T cell receptor beta chain appeared once. Included hyperthyroidism patients were aged 18 to 65 and newly diagnosed (under 2 months' duration). As the template, RNA transcripts were used to amplify TCR beta CDR3 regions. The workflow started with a first-round RT-PCR run with HTBI primers and then moved on to a second-round multiplex PCR. TCRdb reprocessed the multiplex PCR reads via MiXCR and lists one record per CDR3 protein. The profile covers some 350,000 distinct CDR3 sequences, with about 18% appearing a single time and roughly 2.6% taken by the ten largest. This record comes from a study of Graves' ophthalmopathy and Graves' hyperthyroidism. Study summary: Blood was drawn at initial diagnosis, before any treatment.

This CDR3 comprises 15 residues. Looked up from germline, CDR1 is MNHNS and CDR2 is SASEGT. Trimming removed 6 bases from V and 3 bases from J, with 15 bases in between. The receptor was isolated from an adult woman with stable Graves' hyperthyroidism. The sequencing sample was made of peripheral blood. V usage is TRBV6-1 and J usage is TRBJ1-5, with TRBD1 as a possible D gene (5 bases). DNA for the CDR3: TGTGCCAGCAGGGGACCTCGGGCGCCCAATCAGCCCCAGCATTTT. Translating gives CASRGPRAPNQPQHF.